This TCR beta chain was found in a study of cytomegalovirus exposure and HLA in healthy donors. Study details: Among the approximately 400 donors who were genotyped, 81% fell in the genetic ancestry cluster that is associated with self-reported Caucasian donors.

The primer mix had 60 Vbeta and 13 Jbeta primers. Clones were read by immunoSEQ multiplex PCR, and TCRdb kept only the in-frame ones, dropping some. Of 150,000 or so clones in the sample, around 82% were seen once. This clone was observed a handful of times. J lost 5 bases, V lost 2 bases, and 9 bases had no gene match. Germline CDR1 and CDR2: WSHSY and SAAADI. The CDR3 contains 17 residues. This receptor was taken from a middle-aged woman in good health and CMV-seropositive. The V and J genes are TRBV10-2 and TRBJ2-2, with 9 bases fitting TRBD2. The sequenced material came from PBMCs. The chain's CDR3 is CASSERILAGETGELFF. In DNA form, the CDR3 reads TGCGCCAGCAGTGAGCGAATACTAGCGGGTGAAACCGGGGAGCTGTTTTTT.